The clone carrying this T cell receptor (beta chain) was counted only a few times. Measured with immunoSEQ multiplex PCR; TCRdb has only the in-frame clones, and not every one. The sample carries about 520,000 clones, about 96% recorded once. This entry comes from a study of shared clonotypes between healthy human individuals. Germline V lookup: CDR1 LNHDA, CDR2 SQIVND (reference sequence). The CDR3 contains 12 residues. Trimming took 11 bases from V and 5 from J, leaving 16 bases between them. This receptor was identified in a woman aged 25 to 39 in good health. Sample: naive CD4+ T cells sorted from blood. Described subset: CD45RA+ positively selected. The genes are TRBV19 and TRBJ2-7, with D maybe TRBD2 (5 bases). CDR3 sequence: CASTGVNHEQYF. The CDR3, as DNA: TGTGCCTCAACCGGGGTGAACCACGAGCAGTACTTC. Full variable domain (rest looked up from reference TRBV19 and TRBJ2-7): DGGITQSPKYLFRKEGQNVTLSCEQNLNHDAMYWYRQDPGQGLRLIYYSQIVNDFQKGDIAEGYSVSREKKESFPLTVTSAQKNPTAFYLCASTGVNHEQYFGPGTRLTVT.